What follows are 10 T cell receptor beta chains derived from one specimen sequenced in a study of T cell clonality in common variable immunodeficiency. The data were produced by immunoSEQ multiplex PCR, yet TCRdb's version contains in-frame clones alone and is incomplete. The sample yields 40,000 to 50,000 clones, without any singletons. Input material: peripheral blood mononuclear cells. These receptors all stem from a person between 18 and 70 years old in good health.

The table lists this clone with many counts. The read falls 3 residues short of the CDR3 end, and the missing part is taken from the germline J gene. The chain links TRBV7-6 to TRBJ2-3; no reliable D call. The CDR3 has 15 amino acids. V lost 5 bases and J 2 bases, leaving 14 bases between the germline ends. CDR1 SGHVS and CDR2 FNYEAQ come from the germline V gene. The CDR3 protein is CASSPSPQHTDTQYF. The part of the CDR3 DNA that was read is TGTGCCAGCAGCCCATCCCCTCAACACACAGATACG.

The table lists this clone with a few counts. The read comes to an end 3 residues before the CDR3 does, leaving the germline J gene to fill in the end. J is TRBJ1-2 and V is TRBV7-2; weak D call: TRBD1 (5 bases). There are 14 residues in the CDR3. Per the germline V gene, CDR1 is SGHTA and CDR2 is FQGNSA. CDR3: CASSPSRGFYDYTF. The covered CDR3 bases are TGTGCCAGCAGCCCCTCACGGGGGTTCTACGAC.

This clone was counted ten times or more. The observed sequence ends 3 residues before the CDR3 terminus, with the missing tail filled in from the germline J gene. This sequence joins TRBV5-6 and TRBJ2-7, with 7 nucleotides matching TRBD1. J gave up 2 bases and V 3 bases, and 2 bases lay outside the gene matches. Germline V gene lookup returns CDR1 SGHDT and CDR2 YYEEEE. The CDR3 covers 13 residues. This CDR3 reads CASSWDRTYEQYF. CDR3 DNA, as far as it was read: TGTGCCAGCAGCTGGGACAGAACCTACGAG.

This clone was found many times. The CDR3 loop reads CASSRADQPQHF. Partial CDR3 DNA: TGTGCCAGCAGCCGCGCGGATCAGCCC. The chain joins TRBV7-9 to TRBJ1-5; no clear D. Read sequence stops 3 residues before the CDR3 end, and the germline J gene provides the missing end. Between the trimmed V and J ends, which lost 5 bases and 5 bases, there was a span of 7 bases. This CDR3 has 12 amino acids. Germline values: CDR1 SEHNR, CDR2 FQNEAQ (reference sequence). The whole variable domain, remainder taken from reference TRBV7-9 and TRBJ1-5, is DTGVSQNPRHKITKRGQNVTFRCDPISEHNRLYWYRQTLGQGPEFLTYFQNEAQLEKSRLLSDRFSAERPKGSFSTLEIQRTEQGDSAMYLCASSRADQPQHFGDGTRLSIL.

Many counts were recorded for this clone. The read comes to an end 3 residues before the CDR3 does, leaving the germline J gene to fill in the end. V gene TRBV4-1 combines with J gene TRBJ1-5; the D gene is possibly TRBD1 (6 bases). Germline V lookup: CDR1 MGHRA, CDR2 YSYEKL. This CDR3 has 15 residues. V was clipped by 3 bases and J by 2 bases, with 11 bases between them. This chain's CDR3 is CASSHGDIGNQPQHF. The CDR3 DNA, read in part, is TGCGCCAGCAGCCATGGGGACATTGGCAATCAGCCC.

This clone appeared many times. The DNA ends 3 residues before the CDR3 does, and the rest of the CDR3 is filled in from the germline J gene. The chain links TRBV30 to TRBJ1-6, with D unresolved. The CDR3 contains 14 residues. Trimming took off 4 bases at V and 6 bases at J, with 13 bases between the two ends. Germline CDR1 GTSNPN, CDR2 SVGIG (reference sequence). The CDR3 region is CAWTRGSINSPLHF. The covered CDR3 bases are TGTGCCTGGACCCGGGGAAGTATTAATTCACCC. The full variable domain, in which reference TRBV30 and TRBJ1-6 provide the parts outside the CDR3, is SQTIHQWPATLVQPVGSPLSLECTVEGTSNPNLYWYRQAAGRGLQLLFYSVGIGQISSEVPQNLSASRPQDRQFILSSKKLLLSDSGFYLCAWTRGSINSPLHFGNGTRLTVT.

This clone has a count of ten or more. The read ends 3 residues before the CDR3 terminus; that terminus is restored from the germline J gene. This chain connects TRBV7-6 to TRBJ2-7, with TRBD1 matching 7 bases. CDR1 SGHVS and CDR2 FNYEAQ come from the germline V gene. The CDR3 has 16 amino acids. V lost 2 bases and J lost 3; bases outside the gene matches: 10. The CDR3 is CASSLSRTGGSYEQYF. The sequenced part of the CDR3 DNA is TGTGCCAGCAGCTTAAGCCGGACAGGAGGTAGCTACGAG.

This clone was counted ten times or more. The read comes to an end 3 residues before the CDR3 does, leaving the germline J gene to fill in the end. This sequence joins TRBV18 and TRBJ2-7; 7 bases fit TRBD2. The germline CDR1 and CDR2 sequences are KGHSH and LQKENI. The CDR3 has 16 amino acids. V was pared by 1 base and J by 2 bases, with 8 bases of the junction left unmatched. The CDR3 is CASSPLVGGIPYEQYF. CDR3 bases read: TGTGCCAGCTCACCACTTGTCGGGGGGATACCCTACGAG.

This clone was seen a few times. The CDR3 end is not reached by the read, which stops 3 residues before it; the germline J gene fills it in. The chain is built from TRBV7-2 and TRBJ2-3, with 7 positions matching TRBD2. CDR3 length: 14 amino acids. The J segment lost 2 bases and the V segment lost 6 bases, leaving 5 bases of the junction unmatched. CDR1 and CDR2 (germline): SGHTA, FQGNSA. The covered CDR3 bases are TGTGCCAGCAGTTGGAGCGGGGCCACAGATACG. Its translation is CASSWSGATDT. The whole CDR3 is CASSWSGATDTQYF.

This clone was seen at least ten times. The DNA ends 3 residues before the CDR3 does, and the rest of the CDR3 is filled in from the germline J gene. This chain links TRBV30 with TRBJ2-7; D gene ambiguous. This CDR3 is 12 amino acids long. V shed 3 bases and J shed 2 bases, with 8 bases lying between them. CDR1 GTSNPN and CDR2 SVGIG come from the germline V gene (reference sequence). CDR3 residues: CAWRPGPYEQYF. CDR3 DNA (partial): TGTGCCTGGAGGCCAGGCCCCTACGAG.